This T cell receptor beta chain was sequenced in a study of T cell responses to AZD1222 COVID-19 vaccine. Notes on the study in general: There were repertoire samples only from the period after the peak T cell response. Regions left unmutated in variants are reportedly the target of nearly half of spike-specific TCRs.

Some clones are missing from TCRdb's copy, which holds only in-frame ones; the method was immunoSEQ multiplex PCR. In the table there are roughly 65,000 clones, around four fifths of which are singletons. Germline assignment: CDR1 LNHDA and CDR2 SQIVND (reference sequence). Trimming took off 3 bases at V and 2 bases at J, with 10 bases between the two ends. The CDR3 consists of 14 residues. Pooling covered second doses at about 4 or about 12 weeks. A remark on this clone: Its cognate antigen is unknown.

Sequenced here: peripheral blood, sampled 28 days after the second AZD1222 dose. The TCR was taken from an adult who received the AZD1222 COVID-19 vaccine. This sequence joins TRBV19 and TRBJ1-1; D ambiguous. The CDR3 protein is CASSMSAYNTEAFF. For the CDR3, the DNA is TGTGCCAGTAGTATGTCGGCCTATAACACTGAAGCTTTCTTT. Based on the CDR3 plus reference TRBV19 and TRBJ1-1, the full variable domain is DGGITQSPKYLFRKEGQNVTLSCEQNLNHDAMYWYRQDPGQGLRLIYYSQIVNDFQKGDIAEGYSVSREKKESFPLTVTSAQKNPTAFYLCASSMSAYNTEAFFGQGTRLTVV.